The T cell receptor beta chain described here comes from a study of cytomegalovirus exposure and HLA in healthy donors. General observations from the study: An analysis that came later showed most CMV-associated TCR beta chains appearing HLA-restricted. Most subjects had HLA-A and HLA-B alleles reportedly predicted accurately by TCR beta sequences.

Concerning this clone: What it recognizes is unknown.

The PCR made use of 60 Vbeta and 13 Jbeta primers. In the study's own analysis: In a later analysis, of 79 million or so unique beta chains, approximately 10 million appeared in at least two donors. Sequencing was performed with immunoSEQ multiplex PCR; in TCRdb, only in-frame clones are kept and a portion is missing. The DNA gave D and trimming, while V, J and clone size come from that table. This sample's clone table lists 100,000 to 150,000 clones. The sample was PBMCs. The receptor was derived from a man in his late teens or twenties in good health and CMV-seronegative.

CDR3 DNA: TGTGCCAGCTCGGACAGGGAGAAGCGGGATACGCAGTATTTT. Protein: CASSDREKRDTQYF. V is TRBV6-1 and J is TRBJ2-3, with 8 positions matching TRBD1. After removal of 8 bases from V and 6 bases from J, the junction contained 10 bases not matched to a gene. Germline V lookup: CDR1 MNHNS, CDR2 SASEGT. This CDR3 is 14 amino acids long.